This T cell receptor (beta chain) is from a study of technical replicates of blood from a few donors. Sequencing used immunoSEQ multiplex PCR; TCRdb keeps in-frame clones, though not all of them. The sample has more than 90,000 clones; approximately 95% are singletons. J was trimmed by 12 bases and V by 2 bases; bases with no gene match: 5. Germline CDR1 is LNHDA and CDR2 is SQIVND (reference sequence). This CDR3 is built from 13 residues. The sample consisted of T cells isolated from PBMCs. The sequence derives from a human donor in good health. The chain has TRBV19 and TRBJ1-5, with 9 nucleotides matching TRBD1. The CDR3 coding sequence is TGTGCCAGTAGTATATCTCGACAGGGGGTCCAGCATTTT. The encoded protein is CASSISRQGVQHF. The complete variable domain, with remaining parts taken from reference TRBV19 and TRBJ1-5, reads DGGITQSPKYLFRKEGQNVTLSCEQNLNHDAMYWYRQDPGQGLRLIYYSQIVNDFQKGDIAEGYSVSREKKESFPLTVTSAQKNPTAFYLCASSISRQGVQHFGDGTRLSIL.